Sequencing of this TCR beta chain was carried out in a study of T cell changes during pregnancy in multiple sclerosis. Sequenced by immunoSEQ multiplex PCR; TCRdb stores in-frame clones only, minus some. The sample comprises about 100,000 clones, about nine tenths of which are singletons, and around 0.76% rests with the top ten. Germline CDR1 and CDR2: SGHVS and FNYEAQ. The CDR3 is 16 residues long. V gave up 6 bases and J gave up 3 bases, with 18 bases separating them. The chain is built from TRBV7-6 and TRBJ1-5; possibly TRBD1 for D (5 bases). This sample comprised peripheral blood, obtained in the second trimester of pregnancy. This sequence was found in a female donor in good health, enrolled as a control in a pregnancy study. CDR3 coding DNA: TGTGCCAGCAGTCTCAGGGCAGGCGATTTCAATCAGCCCCAGCATTTT. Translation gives CASSLRAGDFNQPQHF. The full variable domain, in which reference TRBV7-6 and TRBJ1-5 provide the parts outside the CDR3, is GAGVSQSPRYKVTKRGQDVALRCDPISGHVSLYWYRQALGQGPEFLTYFNYEAQQDKSGLPNDRFSAERPEGSISTLTIQRTEQRDSAMYRCASSLRAGDFNQPQHFGDGTRLSIL.